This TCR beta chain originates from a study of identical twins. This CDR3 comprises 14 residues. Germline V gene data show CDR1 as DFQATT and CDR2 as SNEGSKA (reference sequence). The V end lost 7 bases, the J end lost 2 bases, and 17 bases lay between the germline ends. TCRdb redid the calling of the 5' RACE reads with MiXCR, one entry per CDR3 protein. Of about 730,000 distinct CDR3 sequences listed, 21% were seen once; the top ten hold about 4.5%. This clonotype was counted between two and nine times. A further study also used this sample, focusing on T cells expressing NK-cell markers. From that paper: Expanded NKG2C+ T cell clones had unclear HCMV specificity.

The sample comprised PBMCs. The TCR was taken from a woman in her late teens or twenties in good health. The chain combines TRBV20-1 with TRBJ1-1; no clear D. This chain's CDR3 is CSGTSGRLNTEAFF. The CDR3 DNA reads TGCAGTGGTACTAGCGGGAGGTTAAACACTGAAGCTTTCTTT.